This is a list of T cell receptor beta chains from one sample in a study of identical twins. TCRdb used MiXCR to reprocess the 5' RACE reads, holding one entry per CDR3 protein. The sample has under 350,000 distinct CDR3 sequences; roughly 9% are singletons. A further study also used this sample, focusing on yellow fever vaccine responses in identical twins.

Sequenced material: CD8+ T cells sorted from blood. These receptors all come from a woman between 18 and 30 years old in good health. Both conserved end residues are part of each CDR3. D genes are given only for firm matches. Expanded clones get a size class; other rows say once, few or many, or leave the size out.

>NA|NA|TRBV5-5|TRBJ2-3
TGTGCCAGCAGCTATGGGGGGGGCTCTCTAATCGGCACAGATACGCAGTATTTT
CASSYGGGSLIGTDTQYF
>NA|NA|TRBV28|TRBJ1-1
TGTGCCAGCAGTCACCTTGAAGCTTTCTTT
CASSHLEAFF
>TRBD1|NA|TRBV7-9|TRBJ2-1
TGTGCCAGCAGCCCGGGACAGGGGAACAGTGAGCAGTTCTTC
CASSPGQGNSEQFF
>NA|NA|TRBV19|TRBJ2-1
TGTGCCAGTAGCGCCGGTGGCGTCAATGAGCAGTTCTTC
CASSAGGVNEQFF
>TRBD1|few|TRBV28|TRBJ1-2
TGTGCCAGCAGTCCAATATGGACAGGATATGGCTACACCTTC
CASSPIWTGYGYTF
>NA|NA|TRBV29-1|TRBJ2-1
TGCAGCGTTGAAGGGACCGGCTACAATGAGCAGTTCTTC
CSVEGTGYNEQFF
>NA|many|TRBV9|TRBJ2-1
TGTGCCAGCAGCGTAGCTGTGATAGACAATGAGCAGTTCTTC
CASSVAVIDNEQFF
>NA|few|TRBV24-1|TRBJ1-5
TGTGCCACCAGTGAGGGGACATATGGGGGCAATCAGCCCCAGCATTTT
CATSEGTYGGNQPQHF
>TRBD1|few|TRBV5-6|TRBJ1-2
TGTGCCACCGCCTCAACAGGGGGCTATGGCTACACCTTC
CATASTGGYGYTF
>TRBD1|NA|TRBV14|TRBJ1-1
TGTGCCAGCAGCAAGAGCGGGACAGGGGCCACTGAAGCTTTCTTT
CASSKSGTGATEAFF
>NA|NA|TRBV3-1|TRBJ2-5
TGTGCCAGCAGCCAAGATTGGGAGACCCAGTACTTC
CASSQDWETQYF
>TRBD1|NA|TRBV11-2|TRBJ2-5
TGTGCCAGCAGCTCGCACCCCCGGGACAGGGAAGAGACCCAGTACTTC
CASSSHPRDREETQYF
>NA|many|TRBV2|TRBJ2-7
TGTGCCAGCAGTGAAGCCTACGAGCAGTACTTC
CASSEAYEQYF
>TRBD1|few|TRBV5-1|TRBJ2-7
TGCGCCAGCCCCCCCCGGGACAGACCCTACGAGCAGTACTTC
CASPPRDRPYEQYF
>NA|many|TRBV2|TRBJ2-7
TGTGCCAGCAGTGAGTTGATCTACGAGCAGTACTTC
CASSELIYEQYF
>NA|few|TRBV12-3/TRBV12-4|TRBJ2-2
TGTGCCAGCAGTACAAGGTCGTCCGCCGGGGAGCTGTTTTTT
CASSTRSSAGELFF
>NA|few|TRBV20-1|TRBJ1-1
TGCAGTGCTAGAGATTTAGGGGGAGGAACTGAAGCTTTCTTT
CSARDLGGGTEAFF
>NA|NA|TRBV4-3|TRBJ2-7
TGCACCAGCAGACAAGGGGTTACGGTCGAGCAGTACTTC
CTSRQGVTVEQYF
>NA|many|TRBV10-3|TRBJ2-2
TGTGCCATCAGTGAGGGGTGGGCAGGTTACAACGGGGAGCTGTTTTTT
CAISEGWAGYNGELFF
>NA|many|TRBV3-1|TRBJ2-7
TGTGCCAGCAGCCCGGGTTACTACGAGCAGTACTTC
CASSPGYYEQYF
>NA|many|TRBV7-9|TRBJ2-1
TGTGCCAGCAATAAAGGGCCTGCCTACAATGAGCAGTTCTTC
CASNKGPAYNEQFF
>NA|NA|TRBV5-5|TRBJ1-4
TGTGCCAGCAGCCAAAGCGGGGGAGGTGGAGAAAAACTGTTTTTT
CASSQSGGGGEKLFF
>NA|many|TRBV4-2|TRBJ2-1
TGTGCCAGCAGCCAAGGGGCCCTAAGCTCCTACAATGAGCAGTTCTTC
CASSQGALSSYNEQFF
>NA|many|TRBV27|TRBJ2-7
TGTGCCAGCAGCCAACAACAGCTCTCCTACGAGCAGTACTTC
CASSQQQLSYEQYF
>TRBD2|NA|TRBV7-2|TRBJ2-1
TGTGCCAGCAGCCGTAGCGGGAGGGCCTCTTATTTTAATGAGCAGTTCTTC
CASSRSGRASYFNEQFF
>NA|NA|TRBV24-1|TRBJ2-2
TGTGCCACCGGGACCTCGACCGGGGAGCTGTTTTTT
CATGTSTGELFF
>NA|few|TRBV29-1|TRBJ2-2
TGCAGCGTTGAAGATGCGGGGCCCGGGGAGCTGTTTTTT
CSVEDAGPGELFF
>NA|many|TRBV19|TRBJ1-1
TGTGCCAGTAGTATTTTGACTGAAGCTTTCTTT
CASSILTEAFF
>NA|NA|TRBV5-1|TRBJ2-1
TGCGCCAGCAGCTTGGGGGTATCCACCGACAATGAGCAGTTCTTC
CASSLGVSTDNEQFF
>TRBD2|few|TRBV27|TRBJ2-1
TGTGCCAGCAAACGGGGACTAGCGGGAGCCTACAATGAGCAGTTCTTC
CASKRGLAGAYNEQFF
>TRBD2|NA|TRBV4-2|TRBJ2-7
TGTGCCAGCAGCCAAGATATAGGGACTATGACATACGAGCAGTACTTC
CASSQDIGTMTYEQYF
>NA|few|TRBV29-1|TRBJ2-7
TGCAGCGTTGATGTGGGGGCAGGCAACGAGCAGTACTTC
CSVDVGAGNEQYF
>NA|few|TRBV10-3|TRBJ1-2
TGTGCCATCAGTGAGCCTGACTTAGGGTTGGATGGCTACACCTTC
CAISEPDLGLDGYTF
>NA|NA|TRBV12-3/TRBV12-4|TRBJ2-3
TGTGCCAGCAGGGGAGCCGCGAGGGATACGCAGTATTTT
CASRGAARDTQYF
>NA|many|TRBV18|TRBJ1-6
TGTGCCAGCTCACCAGGTTCTTGGAGCGTCTATAATTCACCCCTCCACTTT
CASSPGSWSVYNSPLHF
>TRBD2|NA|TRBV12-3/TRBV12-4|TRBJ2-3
TGTGCCAGCAGTTCCACGGGACTAGCGGGGGCCCCCCACGATACGCAGTATTTT
CASSSTGLAGAPHDTQYF
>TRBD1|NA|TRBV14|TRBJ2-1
TGTGCCAGCAGCCAACTGGACAGGGAGCACACCTACAATGAGCAGTTCTTC
CASSQLDREHTYNEQFF